This entry lists 15 T cell receptor beta chains sequenced from one sample in a study of blood T cells in healthy people across ages. A second PCR, run for roughly 6 to 11 cycles, used a sample-barcoded 5' primer plus a J-beta primer mix. TCRdb reprocessed the 5' RACE reads via MiXCR and lists one record per CDR3 protein. The table lists fewer than 2,000,000 distinct CDR3 sequences, 35% to 50% of them singletons. Sequenced material: blood. The receptors derive from a human donor in good health.

The sample holds a few counts of this clonotype. The J gene is TRBJ1-1, the V gene TRBV7-3, with D hard to call. The length of the CDR3 is 13 residues. V dropped 4 bases and J dropped 8 bases, with 14 bases sitting between them. Germline V gives CDR1 SGHTA, CDR2 FQGTGA. The CDR3 loop reads CASSSMDHQEAFF. The CDR3 DNA reads as TGTGCCAGCAGCTCCATGGATCATCAGGAAGCTTTCTTT.

This clonotype has only a few counts. This chain joins TRBV5-4 and TRBJ2-5; D is possibly TRBD1 or TRBD2 (5 bases each). Germline-derived CDR1 and CDR2 are SGHNT and YYREEE (reference sequence). V was cut by 6 bases and J by 5 bases, with 20 bases left in between. The CDR3 runs 15 residues. The CDR3, as DNA: TGTGCCAGCACCACCTCCTCGGGGACGCGGGAGACCCAGTACTTC. Its translation: CASTTSSGTRETQYF.

V usage is TRBV7-8 and J usage is TRBJ2-7, with TRBD1 matching over 7 bases. The germline gives CDR1 SGHVS, CDR2 FQNEAQ. The CDR3 is 15 residues long. The V and J ends lost 4 bases and 3 bases, in that order; junction bases with no gene match: 9. The CDR3 DNA sequence: TGTGCCAGCAGCTCGGGCCGACAGGGCCTCTACGAGCAGTACTTC. Amino acid sequence: CASSSGRQGLYEQYF.

The CDR3 sequence: CASSHQGNEQFF. CDR3 bases: TGCGCCAGCAGCCACCAGGGGAATGAGCAGTTCTTC. V usage is TRBV5-1 and J usage is TRBJ2-1, with a tentative D call TRBD1 (6 bases). Per the germline V gene, CDR1 is SGHRS and CDR2 is YFSETQ. The CDR3 spans 12 residues. Trimming took 4 bases from V and 7 from J, leaving 9 bases between them.

The rearrangement uses TRBV7-2 and TRBJ2-7; unclear D gene. Trimming pared 2 bases from V and 4 bases from J, leaving 15 bases between. CDR1 and CDR2 (germline): SGHTA, FQGNSA. The length of the CDR3 is 15 residues. The CDR3: CASSLKGPPTYEQYF. The CDR3 coding sequence is TGTGCCAGCAGCTTAAAAGGACCTCCGACTTACGAGCAGTACTTC.

The V gene is TRBV27, the J gene TRBJ2-1, with 14 positions matching TRBD2. Germline CDR1 reads MNHEY; CDR2 reads SMNVEV (reference sequence). V was pared by 5 bases and J by 0 bases, with 15 bases of the junction left unmatched. CDR3 length equals 21 residues. The CDR3 region has the DNA TGTGCCAGCAGTCTCTCCGGACTAGCGGGGGGCCTGCAAAGCTCCTACAATGAGCAGTTCTTC. It encodes CASSLSGLAGGLQSSYNEQFF.

The chain combines TRBV10-3 with TRBJ1-5, with no clear D. Gene TRBJ2-3 matches the end of the DNA better, so the J call may be wrong. CDR1 and CDR2 (germline): ENHRY, SYGVKD. This CDR3 has 13 residues. CDR3 in DNA: TGTGCCATCAGTGTTCTAAAAGATCAGCCCCAGTATTTT. Protein product: CAISVLKDQPQYF.

This clonotype was counted between two and nine times. This sequence joins TRBV7-2 and TRBJ1-1; D not resolved. The CDR3 sequence is 14 residues long. The V end was cut by 1 base, the J end by 8 bases, with 14 bases between. The germline CDR1 and CDR2 sequences are SGHTA and FQGNSA. CDR3 nucleotide sequence: TGTGCCAGCAGCTTAGGTGAAGTGGGTCGCGAAGCTTTCTTT. It is translated as CASSLGEVGREAFF.

This clonotype was counted between two and nine times. CDR3 DNA sequence: TGCGCCAGCAGCCAAGGCAGCCCGGTGGATGGAACTGAAGCTTTCTTT. Its protein product is CASSQGSPVDGTEAFF. V usage is TRBV4-1 and J usage is TRBJ1-1; no reliable D call. CDR3 length equals 16 residues. Looked up from germline, CDR1 is MGHRA and CDR2 is YSYEKL. V was clipped by 1 base and J by 5 bases, with 17 bases between them.

The sample holds a few counts of this clonotype. This chain uses TRBV7-2 with TRBJ1-2, with D uncertain. The germline V gene has CDR1 SGHTA and CDR2 FQGNSA. The length of the CDR3 is 13 residues. Trimming cost V 4 bases and J 5 bases, with 11 bases left between them. In DNA, the CDR3 is TGTGCCAGCAGCTCCCGAGACACATATGGCTACACCTTC. Translating gives CASSSRDTYGYTF.

This clonotype came up a few times. The gene calls are TRBV4-1 and TRBJ1-2; TRBD1 agrees at 7 bases. This CDR3 is built from 16 residues. Germline lookup yields CDR1 MGHRA and CDR2 YSYEKL. The V segment lost 4 bases and the J segment 4 bases; nucleotides outside the gene matches: 12. DNA of the CDR3: TGCGCCAGCAGCCTTACCCAGGGGGGACAGACCTATGGCTACACCTTC. Protein product: CASSLTQGGQTYGYTF.

The V and J genes are TRBV10-3 and TRBJ1-1, with 7 positions matching TRBD1. Losses at the gene ends were 0 bases for V and 0 bases for J; bases not matched to a gene: 7. There are 17 residues in the CDR3. Germline values: CDR1 ENHRY, CDR2 SYGVKD. CDR3 amino acids: CAISESWGQLMNTEAFF. The CDR3 region has the DNA TGTGCCATCAGTGAGTCTTGGGGACAGCTCATGAACACTGAAGCTTTCTTT.

The count of this clonotype is one. The rearrangement links TRBV10-3 to TRBJ1-5, with D tentatively TRBD1 (6 bases). The V gene lost 4 bases and the J gene lost 5 bases, with 12 bases spanning the gap. This CDR3 region has 14 residues. Germline loops: CDR1 ENHRY, CDR2 SYGVKD. Here the CDR3 reads CAISAGQNHQPQHF. The DNA for the CDR3 is TGTGCCATCAGTGCCGGACAGAACCATCAGCCCCAGCATTTT.

The chain uses TRBV9 and TRBJ2-3, with D unresolved. Germline-derived CDR1 and CDR2 are SGDLS and YYNGEE. The CDR3 consists of 14 residues. Trimming pared 2 bases from V and 4 bases from J, leaving 11 bases between. The CDR3 DNA sequence: TGTGCCAGCAGCGTGGGCGGCATGTCAGATACGCAGTATTTT. It translates to CASSVGGMSDTQYF. Using reference TRBV9 and TRBJ2-3 for the parts outside the CDR3, the full variable domain is DSGVTQTPKHLITATGQRVTLRCSPRSGDLSVYWYQQSLDQGLQFLIQYYNGEERAKGNILERFSAQQFPDLHSELNLSSLELGDSALYFCASSVGGMSDTQYFGPGTRLTVL.

The chain recombines TRBV3-1 with TRBJ2-1; 7 bases map to TRBD1. Germline values: CDR1 LGHDT, CDR2 YNNKEL (reference sequence). CDR3 length: 16 amino acids. The V gene end was trimmed by 5 bases and the J gene end by 6 bases; junction bases not matched to a gene: 13. The chain's CDR3 is CASSTATGVMVNEQFF. The CDR3 DNA reads as TGTGCCAGCAGCACCGCCACAGGGGTTATGGTCAATGAGCAGTTCTTC.